The 17 T cell receptor beta chains presented below share a single source sample, sequenced in a study of blood T cell repertoires in COVID-19. The repertoire was sequenced with immunoSEQ multiplex PCR; TCRdb's copy has only in-frame clones and lacks some. Altogether a few hundred thousand clones are present, 85% to 90% being singletons, with the ten largest covering approximately 1.8%. Sample: PBMCs or T cells enriched from blood (not recorded which). Receptor source: a middle-aged woman who had recovered from COVID-19.

This chain joins TRBV7-2 and TRBJ2-1; 12 bases align to TRBD1. CDR3 length equals 15 residues. Per germline, CDR1 SGHTA and CDR2 FQGNSA. Trimming removed 5 bases from V and 2 bases from J; junction bases left unmatched: 1. Here the CDR3 reads CASSRDRGPYNEQFF. CDR3 nucleotide sequence: TGTGCCAGCAGCCGGGACAGGGGGCCCTACAATGAGCAGTTCTTC.

This clone was seen once. This chain links TRBV11-3 with TRBJ1-6, with D perhaps TRBD1 (6 bases). V dropped 3 bases and J dropped 6 bases, with 12 bases sitting between them. The length of the CDR3 is 15 residues. Germline V gene lookup returns CDR1 SGHNT and CDR2 YENEEA. CDR3 sequence (DNA): TGTGCCAGCAGCTTGGGACACAGGGCTAATTCACCCCTCCACTTT. The encoded protein is CASSLGHRANSPLHF.

The table lists this clone with a count of one. The CDR3 region has the DNA TGTGCCAGCAGTTCTCCTCTAACCTACGAGCAGTACTTC. Translation: CASSSPLTYEQYF. The chain recombines TRBV6-5 with TRBJ2-7; D ambiguous. Germline V gives CDR1 MNHEY, CDR2 SVGAGI. This CDR3 spans 13 amino acids. The germline V and J ends were trimmed by 4 bases and 2 bases, with 9 bases remaining between them.

The genes are TRBV4-3 and TRBJ1-2; 8 bases align to TRBD1. Germline V CDR1 and CDR2: LGHNA, YSLEER. This CDR3 comprises 16 residues. V dropped 0 bases and J dropped 4; count of bases not matched to a gene: 7. CDR3 sequence: CASSQDAGGVPYGYTF. The CDR3 DNA reads as TGCGCCAGCAGCCAAGACGCAGGGGGCGTTCCCTATGGCTACACCTTC.

The genes are TRBV5-6 and TRBJ2-5; TRBD2 is a possible D gene (5 bases). Trimming took 7 bases from V and 5 from J, leaving 15 bases between them. The CDR3 has 13 amino acids. From germline, CDR1 is SGHDT and CDR2 YYEEEE. DNA of the CDR3: TGTGCCAGCGGCCGGGCGGGTCCGGAGACCCAGTACTTC. It translates to CASGRAGPETQYF.

This clone has only one observation. The rearrangement joins TRBV5-4 to TRBJ1-2, with TRBD1 matching over 7 bases. The germline gives CDR1 SGHNT, CDR2 YYREEE (reference sequence). The V segment lost 0 bases and the J segment 2 bases; nucleotides outside the gene matches: 4. This CDR3 region has 15 residues. The CDR3 nucleotides are TGTGCCAGCAGCTTGGGGGACAGAAAAAACTATGGCTACACCTTC. Amino acid sequence: CASSLGDRKNYGYTF.

V is TRBV30 and J is TRBJ1-5; no clear D. Trimming took off 2 bases at V and 4 bases at J, with 6 bases between the two ends. The germline V gene encodes CDR1 GTSNPN and CDR2 SVGIG (reference sequence). This CDR3 contains 12 residues. The chain's CDR3 is CAWSPRNQPQHF. CDR3 nucleotides: TGTGCCTGGAGTCCCAGAAATCAGCCCCAGCATTTT.

CDR3 sequence (DNA): TGTGCCAGCAGCCAAGCAACTAGCAGATCCGGGGAGCTGTTTTTT. Protein sequence: CASSQATSRSGELFF. The chain is built from TRBV3-1 (or the pseudogene TRBV3-2) and TRBJ2-2, with D perhaps matching TRBD2 (6 bases). The V gene's germline CDR1 is LGHDT and CDR2 YNNKEL (reference sequence). The CDR3 totals 15 residues. V was clipped by 1 base and J by 6 bases, with 12 bases between them.

This chain connects TRBV4-1 to TRBJ2-3; TRBD2 agrees at 8 bases. V shed 2 bases and J 1 base; nucleotides not matched to a gene: 8. Germline CDR1 is MGHRA and CDR2 is YSYEKL. The CDR3 runs 17 residues. CDR3 in amino acids: CASSQNPGAGGTDTQYF. As DNA, the CDR3 is TGCGCCAGCAGCCAAAACCCCGGAGCGGGGGGCACAGATACGCAGTATTTT.

This chain connects TRBV19 to TRBJ1-2; D perhaps matches TRBD1 (5 bases). The germline V gene has CDR1 LNHDA and CDR2 SQIVND (reference sequence). This CDR3 region has 14 residues. The V end was cut by 4 bases, the J end by 7 bases, with 16 bases between. The CDR3: CASSKAWGGVGYTF. The CDR3 DNA is TGTGCCAGTAGTAAAGCTTGGGGGGGAGTTGGCTACACCTTC.

This clone appeared a single time. The chain recombines TRBV11-1 with TRBJ2-7; tentative D call: TRBD1 (7 bases). The CDR3 has 14 residues. Trimming took off 1 base at V and 3 bases at J, with 10 bases between the two ends. Germline assignment: CDR1 SGHAT and CDR2 FQDESV (reference sequence). The CDR3 coding sequence is TGTGCCAGCAGCTTAGGACAGGGACTCTACGAGCAGTACTTC. It codes for CASSLGQGLYEQYF.

This clone was seen a single time. The chain employs TRBV27 and TRBJ2-1, with D perhaps matching TRBD2 (5 bases). Trimming removed 7 bases from V and 8 bases from J, with 27 bases in between. The germline CDR1 and CDR2 sequences are MNHEY and SMNVEV (reference sequence). The CDR3 has 17 residues. CDR3: CASTPLRGRAIRDEQFF. CDR3 coding DNA: TGTGCCAGCACCCCCCTCCGGGGTAGGGCGATAAGGGATGAGCAGTTCTTC.

The V gene is TRBV27, the J gene TRBJ2-5; TRBD2 matches 7 bases. The CDR3 is made up of 15 amino acids. Germline V gene sequence: CDR1 MNHEY, CDR2 SMNVEV (reference sequence). V shed 3 bases, J shed 2 bases, and the junction held 6 bases outside the gene matches. CDR3 DNA: TGTGCCAGCAGTTTTTGGTCGGGGGGACAAGAGACCCAGTACTTC. Protein product: CASSFWSGGQETQYF.

The rearrangement uses TRBV27 and TRBJ2-1, with 8 bases that match TRBD2. This CDR3 contains 15 residues. CDR1 and CDR2 (germline): MNHEY, SMNVEV (reference sequence). Trimming at V came to 4 bases and at J to 4 bases, leaving 6 bases not matched to a gene. The CDR3 DNA reads as TGTGCCAGCAGTTACTCCGGGACTAGGTACAATGAGCAGTTCTTC. It specifies CASSYSGTRYNEQFF.

V gene TRBV4-2 combines with J gene TRBJ2-5; TRBD1 agrees at 12 bases. Losses at the gene ends were 1 base for V and 4 bases for J; bases not matched to a gene: 1. Germline CDR1 is LGHNA and CDR2 is YNFKEQ. This CDR3 is built from 15 residues. The CDR3 coding sequence is TGTGCCAGCAGCCAAGGGGGACAGGGGGCAGAGACCCAGTACTTC. It translates to CASSQGGQGAETQYF.

The V call is TRBV24-1, the J call TRBJ1-2; 8 bases line up with TRBD1. The germline V gene has CDR1 KGHDR and CDR2 SFDVKD. The trim removed 3 bases at V and 6 bases at J, leaving 5 bases unmatched. The CDR3 totals 14 residues. Here the CDR3 reads CATSDDRGRHGYTF. In DNA, the CDR3 is TGTGCCACCAGTGATGACAGGGGACGCCATGGCTACACCTTC.

The rearrangement links TRBV6-5 to TRBJ2-5; D is unclear. The CDR3 covers 14 residues. The V end was cut by 7 bases, the J end by 7 bases, with 19 bases between. Germline values: CDR1 MNHEY, CDR2 SVGAGI. In nucleotides, the CDR3 is TGTGCCAGCAACAACGGGTATAACCTACGGACCCAGTACTTC. Translation: CASNNGYNLRTQYF.